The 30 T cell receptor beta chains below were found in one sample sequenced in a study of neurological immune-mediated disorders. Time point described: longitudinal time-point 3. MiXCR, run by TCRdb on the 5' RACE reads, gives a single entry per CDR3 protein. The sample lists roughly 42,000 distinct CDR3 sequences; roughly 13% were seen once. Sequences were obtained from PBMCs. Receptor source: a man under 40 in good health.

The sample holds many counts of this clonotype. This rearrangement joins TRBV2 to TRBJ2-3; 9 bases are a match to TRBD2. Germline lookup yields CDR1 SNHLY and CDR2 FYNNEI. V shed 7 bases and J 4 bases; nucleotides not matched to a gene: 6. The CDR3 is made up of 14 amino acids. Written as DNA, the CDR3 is TGTGCCAGCAAGACGACTAGCGGATCAGATACGCAGTATTTT. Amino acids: CASKTTSGSDTQYF.

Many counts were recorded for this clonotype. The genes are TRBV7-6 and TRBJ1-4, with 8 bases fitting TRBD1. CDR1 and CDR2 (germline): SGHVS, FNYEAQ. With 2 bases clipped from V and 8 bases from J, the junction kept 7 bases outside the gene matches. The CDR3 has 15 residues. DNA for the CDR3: TGTGCCAGCAGCTTATTTCAGGGGGCACAGGAAAAACTGTTTTTT. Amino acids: CASSLFQGAQEKLFF.

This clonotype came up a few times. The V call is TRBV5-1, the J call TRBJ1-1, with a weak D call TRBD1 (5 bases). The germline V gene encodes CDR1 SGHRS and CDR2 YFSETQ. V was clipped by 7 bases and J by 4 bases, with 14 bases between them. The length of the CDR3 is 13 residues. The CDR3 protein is CASALQAGTEAFF. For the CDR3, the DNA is TGCGCCAGCGCCCTACAGGCGGGCACTGAAGCTTTCTTT.

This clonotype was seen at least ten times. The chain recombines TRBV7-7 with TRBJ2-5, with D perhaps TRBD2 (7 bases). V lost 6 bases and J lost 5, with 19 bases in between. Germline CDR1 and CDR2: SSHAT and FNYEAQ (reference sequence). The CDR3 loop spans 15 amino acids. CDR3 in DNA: TGTGCCAGCAGTCAATCGACGGGGGGCTGGGAGACCCAGTACTTC. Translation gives CASSQSTGGWETQYF.

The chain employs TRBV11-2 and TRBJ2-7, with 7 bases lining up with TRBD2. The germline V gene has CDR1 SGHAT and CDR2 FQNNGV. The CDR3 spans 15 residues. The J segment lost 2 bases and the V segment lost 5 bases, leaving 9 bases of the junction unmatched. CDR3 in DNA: TGTGCCAGCAGCCCGACTAGCAGGAGGGCCTACGAGCAGTACTTC. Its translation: CASSPTSRRAYEQYF.

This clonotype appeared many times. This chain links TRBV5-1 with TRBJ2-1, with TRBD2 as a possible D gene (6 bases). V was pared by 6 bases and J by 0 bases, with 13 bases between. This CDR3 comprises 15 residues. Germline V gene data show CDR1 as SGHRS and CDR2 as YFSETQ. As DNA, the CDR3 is TGCGCCAGCAACTTAGCGGTTAGCTCCTACAATGAGCAGTTCTTC. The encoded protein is CASNLAVSSYNEQFF.

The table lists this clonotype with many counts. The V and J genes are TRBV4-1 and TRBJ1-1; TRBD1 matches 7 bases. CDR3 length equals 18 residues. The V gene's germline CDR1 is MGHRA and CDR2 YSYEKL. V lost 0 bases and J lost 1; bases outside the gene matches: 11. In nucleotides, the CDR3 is TGCGCCAGCAGCCAAGATAGGGACCGGGACAGCGGGAACACTGAAGCTTTCTTT. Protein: CASSQDRDRDSGNTEAFF.

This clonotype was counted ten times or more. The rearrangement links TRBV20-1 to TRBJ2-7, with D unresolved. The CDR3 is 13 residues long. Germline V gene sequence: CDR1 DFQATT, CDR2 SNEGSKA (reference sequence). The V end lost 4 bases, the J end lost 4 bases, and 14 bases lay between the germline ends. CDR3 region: CSATVPDPYEQYF. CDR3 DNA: TGCAGTGCTACTGTTCCCGATCCGTACGAGCAGTACTTC.

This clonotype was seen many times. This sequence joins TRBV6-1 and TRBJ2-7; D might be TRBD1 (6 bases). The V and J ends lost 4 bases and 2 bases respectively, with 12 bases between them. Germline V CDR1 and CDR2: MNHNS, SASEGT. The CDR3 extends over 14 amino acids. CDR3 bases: TGTGCCAGCAGTGTTCAACAGGGTCCCTACGAGCAGTACTTC. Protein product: CASSVQQGPYEQYF.

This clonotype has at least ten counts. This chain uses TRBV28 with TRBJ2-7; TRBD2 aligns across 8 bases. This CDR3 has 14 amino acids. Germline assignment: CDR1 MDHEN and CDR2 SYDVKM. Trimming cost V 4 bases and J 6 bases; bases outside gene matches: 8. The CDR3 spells CASSSSSGMIEQYF. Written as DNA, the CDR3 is TGTGCCAGCAGTTCCAGTAGCGGGATGATCGAGCAGTACTTC.

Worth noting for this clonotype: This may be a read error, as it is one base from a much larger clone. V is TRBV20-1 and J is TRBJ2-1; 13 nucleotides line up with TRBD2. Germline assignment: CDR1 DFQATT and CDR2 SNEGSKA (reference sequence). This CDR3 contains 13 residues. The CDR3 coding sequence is TGCAGTGCCGGGACTAGCGGGGACAATGAGCTGTTCTTC. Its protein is CSAGTSGDNELFF.

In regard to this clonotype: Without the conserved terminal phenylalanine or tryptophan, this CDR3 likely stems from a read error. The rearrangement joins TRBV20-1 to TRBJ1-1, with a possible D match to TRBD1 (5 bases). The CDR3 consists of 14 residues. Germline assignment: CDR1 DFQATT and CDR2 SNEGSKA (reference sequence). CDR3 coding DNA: TGCAGTCCTAGAGAACTGACAGTGAACACTGAAGCTTTCTCT. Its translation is CSPRELTVNTEAFS.

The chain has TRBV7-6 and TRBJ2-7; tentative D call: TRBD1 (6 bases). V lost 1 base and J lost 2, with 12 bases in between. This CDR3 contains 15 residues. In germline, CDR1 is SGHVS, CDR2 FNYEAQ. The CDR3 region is CASSLGRDTTYEQYF. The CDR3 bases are TGTGCCAGCAGCTTAGGCCGGGACACGACCTACGAGCAGTACTTC.

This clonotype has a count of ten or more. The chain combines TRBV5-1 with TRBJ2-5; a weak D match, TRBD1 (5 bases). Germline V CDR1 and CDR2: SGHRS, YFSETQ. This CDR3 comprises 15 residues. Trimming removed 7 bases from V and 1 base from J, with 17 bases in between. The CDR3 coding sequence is TGCGCCAGCCATGACAGCTCCTACGTCCAAGAGACCCAGTACTTC. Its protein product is CASHDSSYVQETQYF.

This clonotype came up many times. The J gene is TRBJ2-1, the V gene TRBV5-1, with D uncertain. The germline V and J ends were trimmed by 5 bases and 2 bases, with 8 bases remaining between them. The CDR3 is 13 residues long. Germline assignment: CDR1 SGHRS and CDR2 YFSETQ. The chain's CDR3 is CASRHDAYNEQFF. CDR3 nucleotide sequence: TGCGCCAGCAGACACGACGCCTACAATGAGCAGTTCTTC.

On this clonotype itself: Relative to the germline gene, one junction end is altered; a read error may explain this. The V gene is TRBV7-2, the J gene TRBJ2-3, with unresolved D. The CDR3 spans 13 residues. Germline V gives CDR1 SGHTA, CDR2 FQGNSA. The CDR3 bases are TGTGCCAGCAGCCCCCTATTCCCAGATACACAGTATTTT. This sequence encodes CASSPLFPDTQYF.

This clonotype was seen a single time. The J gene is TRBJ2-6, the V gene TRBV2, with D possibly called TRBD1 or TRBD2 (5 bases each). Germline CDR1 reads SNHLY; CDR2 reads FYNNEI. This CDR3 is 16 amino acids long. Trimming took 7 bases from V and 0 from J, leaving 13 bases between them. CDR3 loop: CASKQEALSGANVLTF. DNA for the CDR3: TGTGCCAGCAAACAGGAGGCGCTCTCTGGGGCCAACGTCCTGACTTTC.

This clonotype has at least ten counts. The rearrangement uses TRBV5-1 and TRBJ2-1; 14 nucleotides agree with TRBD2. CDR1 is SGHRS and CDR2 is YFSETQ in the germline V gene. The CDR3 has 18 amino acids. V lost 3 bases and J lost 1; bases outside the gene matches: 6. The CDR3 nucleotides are TGCGCCAGCAGCTCCGGGACTAGCGGGAGTGCTTCCTACAATGAGCAGTTCTTC. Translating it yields CASSSGTSGSASYNEQFF.

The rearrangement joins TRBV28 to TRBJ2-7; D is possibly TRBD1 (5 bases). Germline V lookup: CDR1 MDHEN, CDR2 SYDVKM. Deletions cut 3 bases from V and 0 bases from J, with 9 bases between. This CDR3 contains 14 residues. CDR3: CASSFPRDSYEQYF. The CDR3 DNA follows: TGTGCCAGCAGTTTCCCCAGGGACTCCTACGAGCAGTACTTC.

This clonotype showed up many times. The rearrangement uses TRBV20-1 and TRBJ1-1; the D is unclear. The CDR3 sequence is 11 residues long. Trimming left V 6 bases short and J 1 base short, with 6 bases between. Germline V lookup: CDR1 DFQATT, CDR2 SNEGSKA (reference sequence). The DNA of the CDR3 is TGCAGTGCGCCAGAGAACACTGAAGCTTTCTTT. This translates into CSAPENTEAFF.

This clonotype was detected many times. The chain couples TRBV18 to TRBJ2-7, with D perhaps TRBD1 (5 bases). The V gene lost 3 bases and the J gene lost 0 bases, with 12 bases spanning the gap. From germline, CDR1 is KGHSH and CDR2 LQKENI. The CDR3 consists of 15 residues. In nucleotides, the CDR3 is TGTGCCAGCTCACCGCCAGGGCCCTACTCCTACGAGCAGTACTTC. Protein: CASSPPGPYSYEQYF.

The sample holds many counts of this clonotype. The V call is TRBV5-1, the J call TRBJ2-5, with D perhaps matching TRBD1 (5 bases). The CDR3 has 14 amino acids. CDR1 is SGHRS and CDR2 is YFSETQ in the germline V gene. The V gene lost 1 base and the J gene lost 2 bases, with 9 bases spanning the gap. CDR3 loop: CASSLYPGQETQYF. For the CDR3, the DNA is TGCGCCAGCAGCTTGTACCCAGGGCAAGAGACCCAGTACTTC.

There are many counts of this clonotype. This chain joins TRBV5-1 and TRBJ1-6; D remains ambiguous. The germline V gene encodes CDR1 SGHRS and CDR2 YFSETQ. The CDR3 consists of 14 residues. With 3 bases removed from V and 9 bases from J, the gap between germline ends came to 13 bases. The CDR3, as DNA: TGCGCCAGCAGCTCTGCTGAGACTGGTTCACCCCTCCACTTT. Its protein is CASSSAETGSPLHF.

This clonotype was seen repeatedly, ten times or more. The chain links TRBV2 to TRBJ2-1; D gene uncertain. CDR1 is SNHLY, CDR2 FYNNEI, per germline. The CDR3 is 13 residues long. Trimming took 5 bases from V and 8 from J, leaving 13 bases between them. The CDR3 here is CASSPLTVDEQFF. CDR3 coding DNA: TGTGCCAGCAGTCCCCTAACGGTCGATGAGCAGTTCTTC.

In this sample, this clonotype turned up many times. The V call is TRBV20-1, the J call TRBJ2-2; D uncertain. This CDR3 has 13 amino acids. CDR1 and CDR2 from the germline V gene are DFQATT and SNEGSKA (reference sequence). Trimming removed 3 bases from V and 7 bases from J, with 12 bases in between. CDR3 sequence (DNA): TGCAGTGCTAGTGCCTCAACGGTCGGGGAGCTGTTTTTT. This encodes CSASASTVGELFF.

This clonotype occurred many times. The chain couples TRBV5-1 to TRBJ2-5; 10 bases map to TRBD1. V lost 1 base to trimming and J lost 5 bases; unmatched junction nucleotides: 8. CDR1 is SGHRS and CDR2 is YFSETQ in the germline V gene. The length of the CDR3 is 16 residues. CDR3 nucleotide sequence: TGCGCCAGCAGCTTGACTCCGGGACAGGGGAGGGAGACCCAGTACTTC. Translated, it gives CASSLTPGQGRETQYF.

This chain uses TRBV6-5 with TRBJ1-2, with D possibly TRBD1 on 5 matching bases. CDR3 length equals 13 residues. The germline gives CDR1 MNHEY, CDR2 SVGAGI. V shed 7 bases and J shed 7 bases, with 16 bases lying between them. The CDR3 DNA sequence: TGTGCCAGCAATCGTCAGGGAGGTGGTGGCTACACCTTC. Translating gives CASNRQGGGGYTF.

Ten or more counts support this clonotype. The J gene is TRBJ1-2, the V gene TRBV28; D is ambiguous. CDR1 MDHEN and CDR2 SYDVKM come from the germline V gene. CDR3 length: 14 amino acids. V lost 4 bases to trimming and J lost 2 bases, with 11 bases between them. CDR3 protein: CASSYNSANYGYTF. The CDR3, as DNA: TGTGCCAGCAGTTATAACAGTGCAAACTATGGCTACACCTTC.

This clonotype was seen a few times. The CDR3 nucleotides are TGTGCCAGTAGTACTAACCGCCACCAAAACACTGAAGCTTTCTTT. Translated, it gives CASSTNRHQNTEAFF. The rearrangement joins TRBV19 to TRBJ1-1; D uncertain. Germline V gives CDR1 LNHDA, CDR2 SQIVND (reference sequence). Trimming removed 4 bases at V and 2 bases at J, with 14 bases between. The CDR3 is 15 amino acids.

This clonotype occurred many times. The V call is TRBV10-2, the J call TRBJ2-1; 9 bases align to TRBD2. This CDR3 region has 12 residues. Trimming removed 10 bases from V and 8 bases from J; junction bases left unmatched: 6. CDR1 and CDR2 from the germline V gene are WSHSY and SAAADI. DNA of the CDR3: TGCGCCACCTCATCTAGCGGGGATGAGCAGTTCTTC. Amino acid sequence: CATSSSGDEQFF.